The T cell receptor (beta chain) under discussion was sequenced for a study of blood T cells in healthy people across ages. Healthy Caucasian individuals from Russia aged about 6 to 95 were enrolled as donors. Study observations and caveats: TCR beta diversity per million T cells fell roughly linearly with age.

Worth noting for this clonotype: The antigen remains unidentified.

The CDR3 contains 14 residues. Trimming removed 10 bases from V and 1 base from J, with 14 bases in between. Germline-derived CDR1 and CDR2 are SGHVS and FNYEAQ. A sample-barcoded 5' primer and a J-beta primer mix were used in a second PCR of roughly 6 to 11 cycles. TCRdb itself ran the 5' RACE reads through MiXCR, one entry per CDR3 protein. The repertoire has some 1.4 million distinct CDR3 sequences, about 43% of them found once; the top ten carry 7.9%. The chain recombines TRBV7-6 with TRBJ1-3; D is undetermined. The source is a woman aged 18-29 years in good health. The specimen sequenced was blood. This chain's CDR3 is CATLRGLSGNTIYF. The CDR3 DNA follows: TGTGCCACCCTCCGAGGGTTGTCTGGAAACACCATATATTTT.